This T cell receptor (beta chain) was sequenced in a study of blood T cell repertoires in COVID-19. For the study at large: Samples taken during acute and convalescent COVID-19 were collected in the United States, Italy and Spain. The analysed material was cDNA or gDNA that came from T cells, B-cell-depleted T cells, or PBMCs.

How the authors handled the data: The assay estimated nucleated cells by amplifying reference gene primers. TCRdb's table, derived via immunoSEQ multiplex PCR, lists solely in-frame clones and lacks some. The V and J calls and clone size come from that table; D and trimming were worked out from the DNA. The sample has 200,000 to 250,000 clones; roughly 86% are singletons. The germline V gene has CDR1 SGHKS and CDR2 YYEKEE (reference sequence). Trimming pared 0 bases from V and 9 bases from J, leaving 19 bases between. The CDR3 extends over 16 amino acids. This TCR derives from a woman in her fifties or sixties with acute or convalescent COVID-19. This chain uses TRBV5-5 with TRBJ2-1; possibly TRBD1 for D (6 bases). Input material: peripheral blood. In DNA, the CDR3 is TGTGCCAGCAGCTTGGGTGCAGGGGTACAAGAGGGTGAGCAGTTCTTC. Translating gives CASSLGAGVQEGEQFF.